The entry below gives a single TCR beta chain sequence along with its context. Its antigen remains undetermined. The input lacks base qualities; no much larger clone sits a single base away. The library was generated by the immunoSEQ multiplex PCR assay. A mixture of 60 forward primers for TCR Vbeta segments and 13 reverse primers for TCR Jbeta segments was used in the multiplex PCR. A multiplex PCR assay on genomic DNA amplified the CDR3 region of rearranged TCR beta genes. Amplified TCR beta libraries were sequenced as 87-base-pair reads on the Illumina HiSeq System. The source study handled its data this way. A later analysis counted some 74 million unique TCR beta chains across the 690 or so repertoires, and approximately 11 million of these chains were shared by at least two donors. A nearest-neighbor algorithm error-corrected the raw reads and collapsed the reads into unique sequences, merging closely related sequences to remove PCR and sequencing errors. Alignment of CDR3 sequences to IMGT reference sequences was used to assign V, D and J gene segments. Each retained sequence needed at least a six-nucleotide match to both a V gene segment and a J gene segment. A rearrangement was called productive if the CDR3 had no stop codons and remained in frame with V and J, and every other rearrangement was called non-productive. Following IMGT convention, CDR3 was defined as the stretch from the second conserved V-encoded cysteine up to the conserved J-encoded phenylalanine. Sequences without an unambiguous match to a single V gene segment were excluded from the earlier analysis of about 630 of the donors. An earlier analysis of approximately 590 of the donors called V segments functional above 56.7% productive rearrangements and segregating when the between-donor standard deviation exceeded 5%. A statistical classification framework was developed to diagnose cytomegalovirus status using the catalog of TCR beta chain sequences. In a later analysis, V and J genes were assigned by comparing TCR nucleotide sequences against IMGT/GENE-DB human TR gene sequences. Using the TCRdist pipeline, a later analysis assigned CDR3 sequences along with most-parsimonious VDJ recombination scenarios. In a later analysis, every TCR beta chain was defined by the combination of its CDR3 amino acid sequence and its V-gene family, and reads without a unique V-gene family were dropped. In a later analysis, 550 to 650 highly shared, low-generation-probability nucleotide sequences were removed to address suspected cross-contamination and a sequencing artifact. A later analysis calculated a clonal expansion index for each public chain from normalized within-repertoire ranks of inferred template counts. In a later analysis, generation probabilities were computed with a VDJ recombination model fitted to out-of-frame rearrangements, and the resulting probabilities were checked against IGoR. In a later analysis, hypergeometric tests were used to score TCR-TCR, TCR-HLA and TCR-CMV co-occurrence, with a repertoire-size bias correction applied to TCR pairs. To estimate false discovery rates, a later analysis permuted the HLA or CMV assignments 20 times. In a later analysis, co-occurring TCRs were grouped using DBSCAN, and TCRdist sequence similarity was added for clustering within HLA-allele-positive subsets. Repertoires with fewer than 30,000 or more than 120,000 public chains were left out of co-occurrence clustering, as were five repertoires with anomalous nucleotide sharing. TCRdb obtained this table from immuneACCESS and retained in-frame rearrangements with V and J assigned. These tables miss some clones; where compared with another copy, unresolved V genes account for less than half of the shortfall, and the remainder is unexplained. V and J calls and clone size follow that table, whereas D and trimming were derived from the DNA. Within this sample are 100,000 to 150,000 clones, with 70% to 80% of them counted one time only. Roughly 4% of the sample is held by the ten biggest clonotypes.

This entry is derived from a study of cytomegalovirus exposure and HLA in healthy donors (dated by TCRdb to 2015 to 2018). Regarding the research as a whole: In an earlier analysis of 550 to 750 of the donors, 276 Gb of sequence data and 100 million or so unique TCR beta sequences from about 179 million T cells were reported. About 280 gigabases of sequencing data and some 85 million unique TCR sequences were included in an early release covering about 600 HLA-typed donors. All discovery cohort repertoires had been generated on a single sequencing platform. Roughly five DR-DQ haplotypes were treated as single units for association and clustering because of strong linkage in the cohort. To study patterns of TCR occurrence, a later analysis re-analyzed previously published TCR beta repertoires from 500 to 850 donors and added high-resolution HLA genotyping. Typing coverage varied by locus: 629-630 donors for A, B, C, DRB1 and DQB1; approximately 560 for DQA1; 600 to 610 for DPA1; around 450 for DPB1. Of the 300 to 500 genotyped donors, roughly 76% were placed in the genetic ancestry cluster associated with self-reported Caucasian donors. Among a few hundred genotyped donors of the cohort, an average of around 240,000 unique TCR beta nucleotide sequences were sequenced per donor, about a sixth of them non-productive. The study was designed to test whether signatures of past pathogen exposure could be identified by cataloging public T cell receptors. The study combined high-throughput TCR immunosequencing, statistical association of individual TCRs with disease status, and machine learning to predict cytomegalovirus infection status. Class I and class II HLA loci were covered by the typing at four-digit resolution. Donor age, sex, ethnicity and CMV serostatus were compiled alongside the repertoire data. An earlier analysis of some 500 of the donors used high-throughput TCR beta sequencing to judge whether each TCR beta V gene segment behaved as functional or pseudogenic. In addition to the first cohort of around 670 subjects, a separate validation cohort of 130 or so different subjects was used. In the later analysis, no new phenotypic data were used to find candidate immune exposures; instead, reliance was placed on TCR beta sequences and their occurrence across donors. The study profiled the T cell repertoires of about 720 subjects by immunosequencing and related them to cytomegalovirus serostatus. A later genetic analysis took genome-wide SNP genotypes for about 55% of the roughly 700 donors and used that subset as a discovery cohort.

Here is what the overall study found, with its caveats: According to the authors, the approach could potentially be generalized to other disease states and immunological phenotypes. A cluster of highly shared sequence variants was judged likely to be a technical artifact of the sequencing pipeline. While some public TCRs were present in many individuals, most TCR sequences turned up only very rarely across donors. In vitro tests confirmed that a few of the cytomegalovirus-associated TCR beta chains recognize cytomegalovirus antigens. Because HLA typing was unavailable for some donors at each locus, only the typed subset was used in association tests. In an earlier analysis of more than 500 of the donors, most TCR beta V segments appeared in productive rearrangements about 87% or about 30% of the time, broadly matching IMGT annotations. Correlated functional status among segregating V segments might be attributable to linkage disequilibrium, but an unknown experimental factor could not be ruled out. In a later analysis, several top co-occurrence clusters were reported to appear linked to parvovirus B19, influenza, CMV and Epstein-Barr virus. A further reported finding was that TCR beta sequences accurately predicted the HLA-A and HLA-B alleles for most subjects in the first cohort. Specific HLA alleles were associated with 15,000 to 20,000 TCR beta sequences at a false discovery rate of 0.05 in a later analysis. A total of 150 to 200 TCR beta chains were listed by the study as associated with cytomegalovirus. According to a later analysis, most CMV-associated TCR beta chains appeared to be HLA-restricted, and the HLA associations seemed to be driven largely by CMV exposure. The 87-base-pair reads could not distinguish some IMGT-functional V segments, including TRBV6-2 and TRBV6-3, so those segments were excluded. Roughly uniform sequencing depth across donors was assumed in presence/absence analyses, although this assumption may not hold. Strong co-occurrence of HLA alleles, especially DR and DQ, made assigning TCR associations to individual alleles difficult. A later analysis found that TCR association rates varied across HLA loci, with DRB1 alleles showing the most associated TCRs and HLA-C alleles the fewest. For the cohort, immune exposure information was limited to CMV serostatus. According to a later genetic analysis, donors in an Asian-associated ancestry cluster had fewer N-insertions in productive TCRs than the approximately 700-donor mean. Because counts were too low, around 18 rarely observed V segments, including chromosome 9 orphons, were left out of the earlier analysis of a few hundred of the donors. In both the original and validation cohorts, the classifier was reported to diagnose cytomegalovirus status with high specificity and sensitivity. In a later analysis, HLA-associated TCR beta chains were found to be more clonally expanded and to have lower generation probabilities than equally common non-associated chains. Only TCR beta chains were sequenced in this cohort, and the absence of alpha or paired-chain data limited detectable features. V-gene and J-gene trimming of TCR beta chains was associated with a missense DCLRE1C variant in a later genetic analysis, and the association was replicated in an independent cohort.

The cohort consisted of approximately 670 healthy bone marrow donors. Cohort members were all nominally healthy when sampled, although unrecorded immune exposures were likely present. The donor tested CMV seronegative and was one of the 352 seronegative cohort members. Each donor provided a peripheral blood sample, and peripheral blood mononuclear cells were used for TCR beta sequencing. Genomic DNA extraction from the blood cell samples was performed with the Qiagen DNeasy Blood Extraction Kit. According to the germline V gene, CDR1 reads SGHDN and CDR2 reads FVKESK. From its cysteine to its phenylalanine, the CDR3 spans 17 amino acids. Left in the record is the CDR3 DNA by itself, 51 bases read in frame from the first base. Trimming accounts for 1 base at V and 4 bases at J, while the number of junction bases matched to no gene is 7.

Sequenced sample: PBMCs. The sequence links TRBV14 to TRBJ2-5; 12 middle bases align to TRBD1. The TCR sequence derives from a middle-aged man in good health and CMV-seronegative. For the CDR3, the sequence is CASSQVPGQGASETQYF. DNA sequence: TGTGCCAGCAGCCAAGTCCCGGGACAGGGGGCCTCAGAGACCCAGTACTTC.